A selection of T cell receptor beta chains follows, all from one sample in a study of blood T cell repertoires in COVID-19. Produced via immunoSEQ multiplex PCR; TCRdb's table is partial and in-frame only. The data contain approximately 51,000 clones, about 90% of them seen just once; the ten biggest clones take up less than 2.5%. Input material: peripheral blood. The origin of the receptors is a woman older than 75 with COVID-19, enrolled during active disease. The CDR3 runs from the conserved cysteine through the conserved F or W. Each record gives: clone size, J gene, D gene, V gene, CDR3 protein, CDR3 DNA. A D gene is named only where the DNA matches it firmly. Clone size is given for some rows only: seen once, a few or many times, or a class if the clone is expanded.

size: NA
J: TRBJ2-6
D: TRBD2
V: TRBV19
CDR3: CAAGEAPPGANVLTF
DNA: TGTGCCGCGGGGGAGGCCCCCCCTGGGGCCAACGTCCTGACTTTC

size: NA
J: TRBJ2-1
D: NA
V: TRBV18
CDR3: CASSTRGNEQFF
DNA: TGTGCCAGCTCAACGAGAGGCAATGAGCAGTTCTTC

size: NA
J: TRBJ1-5
D: NA
V: TRBV18
CDR3: CASSPSGGSVNQPQHF
DNA: TGTGCCAGCTCACCGTCGGGGGGAAGCGTCAATCAGCCCCAGCATTTT

size: NA
J: TRBJ2-1
D: NA
V: TRBV5-6
CDR3: CASSLGRFGEQFF
DNA: TGTGCCAGCAGCTTGGGCCGGTTCGGTGAGCAGTTCTTC

size: NA
J: TRBJ2-1
D: TRBD2
V: TRBV5-1
CDR3: CASSLASGAHNEQFF
DNA: TGCGCCAGCAGCTTGGCAAGCGGGGCACACAATGAGCAGTTCTTC

size: once
J: TRBJ2-1
D: NA
V: TRBV18
CDR3: CASSPGRERSYNEQFF
DNA: TGTGCCAGCTCACCAGGTCGGGAGCGCTCCTACAATGAGCAGTTCTTC

size: NA
J: TRBJ2-7
D: NA
V: TRBV5-6
CDR3: CASSLAGTWGRYEQYF
DNA: TGTGCCAGCAGCTTGGCCGGGACTTGGGGTAGGTACGAGCAGTACTTC

size: NA
J: TRBJ1-2
D: NA
V: TRBV28
CDR3: CASSLLAEPVANYGYTF
DNA: TGTGCCAGCAGTTTATTGGCGGAACCCGTAGCTAACTATGGCTACACCTTC

size: NA
J: TRBJ1-2
D: TRBD1
V: TRBV19
CDR3: CASSPETGEHGYTF
DNA: TGTGCCAGTAGTCCGGAAACAGGGGAGCATGGCTACACCTTC

size: NA
J: TRBJ1-2
D: NA
V: TRBV21-1
CDR3: CASSKAVRGGYGYTF
DNA: TGTGCCAGCAGCAAAGCTGTTAGGGGAGGCTATGGCTACACCTTC

size: NA
J: TRBJ1-1
D: NA
V: TRBV29-1
CDR3: CSVSPRQVNTEAFF
DNA: TGCAGCGTCTCTCCCCGCCAGGTGAACACTGAAGCTTTCTTT

size: NA
J: TRBJ2-3
D: TRBD2
V: TRBV5-1
CDR3: CASSLGAGADTQYF
DNA: TGCGCCAGCAGCTTAGGAGCGGGAGCAGATACGCAGTATTTT

size: few
J: TRBJ1-3
D: NA
V: TRBV6-6
CDR3: CASSRRGARNTIYF
DNA: TGTGCCAGCAGTCGACGGGGGGCACGGAACACCATATATTTT

size: NA
J: TRBJ1-6
D: TRBD1
V: TRBV30
CDR3: CAWSQGQGPLEPLHF
DNA: TGTGCCTGGAGTCAGGGACAGGGGCCACTAGAACCCCTCCACTTT

size: NA
J: TRBJ1-6
D: NA
V: TRBV5-8
CDR3: CASRGSGNYNSPLHF
DNA: TGTGCCAGCAGGGGCTCAGGAAATTATAATTCACCCCTCCACTTT

size: NA
J: TRBJ2-3
D: TRBD2
V: TRBV4-1
CDR3: CASSQVQLAGTDTQYF
DNA: TGCGCCAGCAGCCAAGTTCAGCTAGCGGGCACAGATACGCAGTATTTT

size: NA
J: TRBJ2-2
D: TRBD1
V: TRBV5-1
CDR3: CASSSGQSTGELFF
DNA: TGCGCCAGCAGCTCGGGACAGAGCACCGGGGAGCTGTTTTTT

size: NA
J: TRBJ1-6
D: TRBD1
V: TRBV18
CDR3: CASLPGTGNSPLHF
DNA: TGTGCCAGCTTACCCGGGACAGGGAATTCACCCCTCCACTTT

size: NA
J: TRBJ1-5
D: TRBD1
V: TRBV28
CDR3: CASRRGGWRPQHF
DNA: TGTGCCAGCAGGAGAGGGGGCTGGAGGCCCCAGCATTTT

size: NA
J: TRBJ2-1
D: TRBD2
V: TRBV2
CDR3: CASSGTSVNSYNEQFF
DNA: TGTGCCAGCAGTGGCACTAGCGTCAACTCCTACAATGAGCAGTTCTTC

size: NA
J: TRBJ2-7
D: NA
V: TRBV27
CDR3: CASSSQGGGTYEQYF
DNA: TGTGCCAGCAGTTCCCAGGGGGGCGGAACCTACGAGCAGTACTTC

size: NA
J: TRBJ2-2
D: NA
V: TRBV7-2
CDR3: CASSGGGTANTGELFF
DNA: TGTGCCAGCAGCGGCGGCGGGACAGCTAACACCGGGGAGCTGTTTTTT

size: NA
J: TRBJ1-1
D: NA
V: TRBV19
CDR3: CASSIDRVGEAFF
DNA: TGTGCCAGTAGTATCGATCGGGTTGGTGAAGCTTTCTTT

size: once
J: TRBJ2-3
D: TRBD2
V: TRBV19
CDR3: CASRLAGSTDTQYF
DNA: TGTGCCAGTAGACTAGCGGGTAGCACAGATACGCAGTATTTT

size: NA
J: TRBJ1-3
D: NA
V: TRBV30
CDR3: CAWNTGSGNTIYF
DNA: TGTGCCTGGAACACGGGGAGCGGAAACACCATATATTTT

size: NA
J: TRBJ2-7
D: NA
V: TRBV11-2
CDR3: CASSSSDRTRGYF
DNA: TGTGCCAGCAGCTCCTCTGATCGGACCAGGGGGTACTTC

size: NA
J: TRBJ2-5
D: TRBD2
V: TRBV5-1
CDR3: CASSTGAGVLETQYF
DNA: TGCGCCAGCAGCACCGGAGCGGGAGTGTTGGAGACCCAGTACTTC

size: NA
J: TRBJ2-1
D: NA
V: TRBV7-8
CDR3: CASSVQGRSSYNEQFF
DNA: TGTGCCAGCAGCGTACAGGGGAGGAGCTCCTACAATGAGCAGTTCTTC

size: few
J: TRBJ1-2
D: NA
V: TRBV7-6
CDR3: CASSGGGDYGYTF
DNA: TGTGCCAGCAGCGGCGGAGGGGACTATGGCTACACCTTC

size: NA
J: TRBJ2-3
D: TRBD2
V: TRBV28
CDR3: CASSFGLGAGGDTQYF
DNA: TGTGCCAGCAGTTTCGGGCTTGGGGCGGGGGGAGATACGCAGTATTTT

size: NA
J: TRBJ2-3
D: NA
V: TRBV29-1
CDR3: CSVEDRRGADTQYF
DNA: TGCAGCGTTGAAGATAGGAGGGGTGCAGATACGCAGTATTTT

size: NA
J: TRBJ2-3
D: TRBD1
V: TRBV19
CDR3: CASSVLQGAVNTQYF
DNA: TGTGCCAGTAGTGTCTTACAGGGGGCTGTGAATACGCAGTATTTT

size: NA
J: TRBJ1-1
D: NA
V: TRBV6-2/TRBV6-3
CDR3: CASSRGLDPKNTEAFF
DNA: TGTGCCAGCAGTAGGGGCTTAGACCCGAAGAACACTGAAGCTTTCTTT

size: NA
J: TRBJ2-7
D: NA
V: TRBV5-1
CDR3: CASSLLDSYEQYF
DNA: TGCGCCAGCAGCCTACTCGACAGCTACGAGCAGTACTTC

size: NA
J: TRBJ2-3
D: TRBD2
V: TRBV7-2
CDR3: CASSLGALAGGGGTDTQYF
DNA: TGTGCCAGCAGCTTAGGAGCACTAGCGGGAGGGGGCGGCACAGATACGCAGTATTTT

size: NA
J: TRBJ1-6
D: TRBD1
V: TRBV28
CDR3: CASTLQGLNSPLHF
DNA: TGTGCCAGCACTCTACAGGGGCTTAATTCACCCCTCCACTTT

size: NA
J: TRBJ2-2
D: TRBD1
V: TRBV19
CDR3: CPIAGGPSNTGELFF
DNA: TGTCCAATAGCAGGGGGCCCTTCGAACACCGGGGAGCTGTTTTTT

size: NA
J: TRBJ1-6
D: NA
V: TRBV6-5
CDR3: CASSLLNSPLHF
DNA: TGTGCCAGCAGCTTGCTAAATTCACCCCTCCACTTT

size: NA
J: TRBJ2-1
D: NA
V: TRBV11-3
CDR3: CASSLVGAGAYNEQFF
DNA: TGTGCCAGCAGCTTAGTAGGGGCAGGGGCCTACAATGAGCAGTTCTTC

size: NA
J: TRBJ1-5
D: NA
V: TRBV6-6
CDR3: CASSYEINQPQHF
DNA: TGTGCCAGCAGTTATGAGATCAATCAGCCCCAGCATTTT

size: NA
J: TRBJ2-1
D: TRBD2
V: TRBV28
CDR3: CASKIAGKPFF
DNA: TGTGCCAGCAAGATAGCGGGGAAACCGTTCTTC

size: once
J: TRBJ2-7
D: TRBD1
V: TRBV19
CDR3: CASSPGQGAYEQYF
DNA: TGTGCCAGTAGCCCAGGACAGGGGGCCTACGAGCAGTACTTC

size: NA
J: TRBJ2-3
D: TRBD2
V: TRBV27
CDR3: CASSPVAGSTDTQYF
DNA: TGTGCCAGCAGTCCGGTAGCGGGGTCAACAGATACGCAGTATTTT

size: NA
J: TRBJ2-2
D: NA
V: TRBV18
CDR3: CASSPMRLTPNTGELFF
DNA: TGTGCCAGCTCACCAATGCGGTTGACTCCGAACACCGGGGAGCTGTTTTTT

size: NA
J: TRBJ1-1
D: NA
V: TRBV5-4
CDR3: CASSLALGPADSEAFF
DNA: TGTGCCAGCAGCTTGGCTTTAGGTCCGGCGGACAGCGAAGCTTTCTTT

size: NA
J: TRBJ2-3
D: NA
V: TRBV19
CDR3: CASSIEARSTDTQYF
DNA: TGTGCCAGTAGTATAGAGGCCAGGAGCACAGATACGCAGTATTTT

size: NA
J: TRBJ2-5
D: NA
V: TRBV2
CDR3: CAASSGYSAQETQYF
DNA: TGTGCCGCCAGCTCGGGGTATAGCGCCCAAGAGACCCAGTACTTC

size: NA
J: TRBJ2-4
D: NA
V: TRBV11-2
CDR3: CASSKGVRDIQYF
DNA: TGTGCCAGCAGCAAGGGAGTGCGTGACATTCAGTACTTC

size: NA
J: TRBJ2-7
D: NA
V: TRBV12-3/TRBV12-4
CDR3: CASRTTGSGEQYF
DNA: TGTGCCAGTCGGACGACAGGATCGGGGGAGCAGTACTTC

size: many
J: TRBJ1-6
D: NA
V: TRBV5-1
CDR3: CASSREYNSPLHF
DNA: TGCGCCAGCAGCCGGGAGTATAATTCACCCCTCCACTTT

size: NA
J: TRBJ2-2
D: NA
V: TRBV6-5
CDR3: CASSYWGGVNTGELFF
DNA: TGTGCCAGCAGTTACTGGGGGGGCGTGAACACCGGGGAGCTGTTTTTT

size: NA
J: TRBJ2-7
D: NA
V: TRBV6-1
CDR3: CASSESSSSTYEQYF
DNA: TGTGCCAGCAGTGAATCAAGTTCGAGTACCTACGAGCAGTACTTC

size: NA
J: TRBJ2-7
D: NA
V: TRBV9
CDR3: CASSVEPTREQYF
DNA: TGTGCCAGCAGCGTAGAACCCACGAGGGAGCAGTACTTC

size: NA
J: TRBJ2-5
D: NA
V: TRBV5-1
CDR3: CASSFSLERTQYF
DNA: TGCGCCAGCAGCTTTAGCCTCGAAAGGACCCAGTACTTC

size: NA
J: TRBJ2-1
D: NA
V: TRBV19
CDR3: CASSDRVPGAYNEQFF
DNA: TGTGCCAGTAGTGATAGAGTCCCGGGGGCCTACAATGAGCAGTTCTTC

size: NA
J: TRBJ1-4
D: NA
V: TRBV9
CDR3: CASSVLPGAANEKLFF
DNA: TGTGCCAGCAGCGTACTCCCAGGGGCCGCTAATGAAAAACTGTTTTTT

size: NA
J: TRBJ1-5
D: NA
V: TRBV28
CDR3: CASSNTGVNQPQHF
DNA: TGTGCCAGCAGTAATACCGGTGTCAATCAGCCCCAGCATTTT

size: NA
J: TRBJ1-1
D: NA
V: TRBV9
CDR3: CASSVDPVNTEAFF
DNA: TGTGCCAGCAGCGTAGATCCCGTTAACACTGAAGCTTTCTTT